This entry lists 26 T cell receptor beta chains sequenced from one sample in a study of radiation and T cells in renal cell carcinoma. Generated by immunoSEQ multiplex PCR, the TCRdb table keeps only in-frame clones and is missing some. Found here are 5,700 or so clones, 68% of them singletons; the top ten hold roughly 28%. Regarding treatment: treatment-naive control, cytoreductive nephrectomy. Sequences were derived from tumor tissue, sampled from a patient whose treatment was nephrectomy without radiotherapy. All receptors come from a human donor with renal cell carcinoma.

CDR3 coding DNA: TGTGCCAGCAGGCTAAATCAGGGCTACTACGAGCAGTACTTC. Translating gives CASRLNQGYYEQYF. The chain has TRBV27 and TRBJ2-7; possibly TRBD1 for D (5 bases). V was clipped by 6 bases and J by 3 bases, with 15 bases between them. The germline gives CDR1 MNHEY, CDR2 SMNVEV (reference sequence). This CDR3 region has 14 residues.

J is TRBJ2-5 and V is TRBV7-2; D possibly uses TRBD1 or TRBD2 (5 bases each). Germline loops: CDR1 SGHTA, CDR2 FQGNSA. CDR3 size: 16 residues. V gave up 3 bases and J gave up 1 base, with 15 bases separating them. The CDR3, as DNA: TGTGCCAGCAGCTTGGGACGGGGACCTACCCAAGAGACCCAGTACTTC. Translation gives CASSLGRGPTQETQYF. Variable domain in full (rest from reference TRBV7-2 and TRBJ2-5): GAGVSQSPSNKVTEKGKDVELRCDPISGHTALYWYRQSLGQGLEFLIYFQGNSAPDKSGLPSDRFSAERTGGSVSTLTIQRTQQEDSAVYLCASSLGRGPTQETQYFGPGTRLLVL.

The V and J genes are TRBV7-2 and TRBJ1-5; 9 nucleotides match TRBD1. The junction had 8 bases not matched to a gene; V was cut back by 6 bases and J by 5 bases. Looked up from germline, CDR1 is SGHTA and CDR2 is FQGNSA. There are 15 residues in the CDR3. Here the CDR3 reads CASSTGQGNHQPQHF. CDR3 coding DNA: TGTGCCAGCAGTACGGGACAGGGTAACCATCAGCCCCAGCATTTT. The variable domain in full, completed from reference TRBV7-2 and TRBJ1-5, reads GAGVSQSPSNKVTEKGKDVELRCDPISGHTALYWYRQSLGQGLEFLIYFQGNSAPDKSGLPSDRFSAERTGGSVSTLTIQRTQQEDSAVYLCASSTGQGNHQPQHFGDGTRLSIL.

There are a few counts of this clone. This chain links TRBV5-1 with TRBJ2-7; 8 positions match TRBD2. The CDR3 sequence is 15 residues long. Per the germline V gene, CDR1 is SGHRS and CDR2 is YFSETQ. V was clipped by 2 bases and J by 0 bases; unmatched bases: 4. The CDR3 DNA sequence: TGCGCCAGCAGCTTCACAGCGGGAGACTCCTACGAGCAGTACTTC. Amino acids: CASSFTAGDSYEQYF.

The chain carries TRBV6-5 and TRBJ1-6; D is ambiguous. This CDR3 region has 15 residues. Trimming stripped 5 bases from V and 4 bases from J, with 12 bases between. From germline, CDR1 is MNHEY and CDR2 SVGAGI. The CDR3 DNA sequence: TGTGCCAGCAGTCCGAGCGCGGGGTATAATTCACCCCTCCACTTT. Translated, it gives CASSPSAGYNSPLHF.

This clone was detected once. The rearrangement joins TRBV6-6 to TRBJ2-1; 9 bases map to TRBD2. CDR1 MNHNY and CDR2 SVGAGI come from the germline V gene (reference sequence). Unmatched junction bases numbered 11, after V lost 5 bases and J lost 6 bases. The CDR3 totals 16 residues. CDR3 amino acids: CASSHSPGLASNEQFF. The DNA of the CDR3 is TGTGCCAGCAGTCATTCTCCGGGACTAGCTTCCAATGAGCAGTTCTTC.

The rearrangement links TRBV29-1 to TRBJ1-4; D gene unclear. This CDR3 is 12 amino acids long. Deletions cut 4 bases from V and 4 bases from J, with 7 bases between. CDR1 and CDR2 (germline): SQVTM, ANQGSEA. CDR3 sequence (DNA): TGCAGCGTTGGGAGGCTTAATGAAAAACTGTTTTTT. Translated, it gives CSVGRLNEKLFF. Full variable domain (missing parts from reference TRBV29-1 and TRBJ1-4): SAVISQKPSRDICQRGTSLTIQCQVDSQVTMMFWYRQQPGQSLTLIATANQGSEATYESGFVIDKFPISRPNLTFSTLTVSNMSPEDSSIYLCSVGRLNEKLFFGSGTQLSVL.

CDR3 in amino acids: CASSLDLHPGELFF. In nucleotides, the CDR3 is TGTGCCAGCAGCTTAGACCTTCATCCCGGGGAGCTGTTTTTT. The rearrangement links TRBV7-9 to TRBJ2-2; no clear D gene. Trimming cost V 1 base and J 6 bases, with 9 bases left between them. The CDR3 sequence is 14 residues long. The germline gives CDR1 SEHNR, CDR2 FQNEAQ (reference sequence).

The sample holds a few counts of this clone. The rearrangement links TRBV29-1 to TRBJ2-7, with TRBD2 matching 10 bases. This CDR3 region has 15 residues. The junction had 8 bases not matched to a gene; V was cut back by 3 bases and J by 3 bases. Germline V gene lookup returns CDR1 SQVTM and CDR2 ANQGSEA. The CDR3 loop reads CSVEGVAGGNYEQYF. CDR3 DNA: TGCAGCGTTGAGGGGGTAGCGGGAGGAAACTACGAGCAGTACTTC.

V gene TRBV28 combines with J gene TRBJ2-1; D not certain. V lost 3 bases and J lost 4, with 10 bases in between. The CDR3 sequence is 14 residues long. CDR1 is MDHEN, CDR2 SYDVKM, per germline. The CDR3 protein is CASSFGYTYNEQFF. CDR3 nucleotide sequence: TGTGCCAGCAGTTTTGGTTACACGTACAATGAGCAGTTCTTC.

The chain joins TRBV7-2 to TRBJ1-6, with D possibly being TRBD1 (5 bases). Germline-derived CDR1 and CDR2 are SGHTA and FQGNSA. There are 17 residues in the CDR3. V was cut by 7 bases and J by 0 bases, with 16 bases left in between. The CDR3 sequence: CASTSRDSSSYNSPLHF. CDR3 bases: TGTGCCAGCACCTCACGAGACAGTAGCTCCTATAATTCACCCCTCCACTTT.

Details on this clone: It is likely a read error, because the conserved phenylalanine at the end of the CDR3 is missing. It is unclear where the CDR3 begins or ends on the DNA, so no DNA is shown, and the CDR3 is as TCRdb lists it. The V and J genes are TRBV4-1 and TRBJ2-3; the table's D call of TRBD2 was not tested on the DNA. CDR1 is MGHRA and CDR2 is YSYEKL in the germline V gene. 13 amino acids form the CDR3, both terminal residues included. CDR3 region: CASSPLAGAFQTL.

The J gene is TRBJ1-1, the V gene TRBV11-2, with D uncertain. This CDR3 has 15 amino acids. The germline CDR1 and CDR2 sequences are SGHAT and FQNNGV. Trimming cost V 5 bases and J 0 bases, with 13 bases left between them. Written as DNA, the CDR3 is TGTGCCAGCAGCCCCTACCGGCAGCTGAACACTGAAGCTTTCTTT. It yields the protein CASSPYRQLNTEAFF.

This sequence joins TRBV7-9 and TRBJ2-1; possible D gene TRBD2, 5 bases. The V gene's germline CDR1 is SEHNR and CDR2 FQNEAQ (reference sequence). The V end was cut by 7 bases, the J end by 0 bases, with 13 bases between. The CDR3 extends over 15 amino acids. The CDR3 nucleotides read TGTGCCAGCATAGGAGACTACTTCTCCTACAATGAGCAGTTCTTC. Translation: CASIGDYFSYNEQFF.

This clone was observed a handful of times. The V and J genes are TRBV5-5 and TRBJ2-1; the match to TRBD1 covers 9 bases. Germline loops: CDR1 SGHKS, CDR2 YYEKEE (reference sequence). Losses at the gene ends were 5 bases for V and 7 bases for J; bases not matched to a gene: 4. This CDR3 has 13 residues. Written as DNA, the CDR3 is TGTGCCAGCAGAGGGACAGGGTATAATGAGCAGTTCTTC. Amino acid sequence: CASRGTGYNEQFF.

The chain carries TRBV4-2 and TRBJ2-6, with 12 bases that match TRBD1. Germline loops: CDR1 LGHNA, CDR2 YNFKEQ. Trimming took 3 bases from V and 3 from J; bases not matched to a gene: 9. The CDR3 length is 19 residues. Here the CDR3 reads CASSQLPGQGASGANVLTF. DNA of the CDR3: TGTGCCAGCAGCCAGCTCCCGGGACAGGGGGCAAGTGGGGCCAACGTCCTGACTTTC.

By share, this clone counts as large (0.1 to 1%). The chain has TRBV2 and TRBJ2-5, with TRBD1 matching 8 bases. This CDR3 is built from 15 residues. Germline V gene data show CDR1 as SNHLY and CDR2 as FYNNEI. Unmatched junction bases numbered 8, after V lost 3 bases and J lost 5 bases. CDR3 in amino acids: CASSEGQGAGETQYF. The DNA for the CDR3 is TGTGCCAGCAGTGAGGGGCAGGGGGCAGGGGAGACCCAGTACTTC.

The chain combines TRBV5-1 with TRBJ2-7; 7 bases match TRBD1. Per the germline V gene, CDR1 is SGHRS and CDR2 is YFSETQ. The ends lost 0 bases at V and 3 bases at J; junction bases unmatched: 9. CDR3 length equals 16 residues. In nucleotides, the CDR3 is TGCGCCAGCAGCTTGGTGCCTACAGGGGTAGGCTACGAGCAGTACTTC. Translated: CASSLVPTGVGYEQYF.

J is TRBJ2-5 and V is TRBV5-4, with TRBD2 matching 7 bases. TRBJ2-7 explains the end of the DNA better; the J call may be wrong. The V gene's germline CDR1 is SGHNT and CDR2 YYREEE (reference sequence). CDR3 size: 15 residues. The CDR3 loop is CASSSVAGASYEQYF. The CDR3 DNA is TGTGCCAGCAGCTCCGTGGCGGGAGCTTCCTACGAGCAGTACTTC.

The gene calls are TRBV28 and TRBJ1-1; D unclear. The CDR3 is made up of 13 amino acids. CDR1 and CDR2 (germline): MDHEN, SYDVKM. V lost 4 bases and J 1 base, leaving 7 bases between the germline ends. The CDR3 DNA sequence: TGTGCCAGCAGTTCACGGGGGAACACTGAAGCTTTCTTT. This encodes CASSSRGNTEAFF.

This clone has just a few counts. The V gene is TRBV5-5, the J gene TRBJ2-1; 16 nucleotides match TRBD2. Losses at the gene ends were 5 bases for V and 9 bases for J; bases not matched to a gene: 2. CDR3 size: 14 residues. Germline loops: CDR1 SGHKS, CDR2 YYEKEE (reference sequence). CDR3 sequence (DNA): TGTGCCAGCAGAGGGACTAGCGGGAGGGCTGAGCAGTTCTTC. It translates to CASRGTSGRAEQFF. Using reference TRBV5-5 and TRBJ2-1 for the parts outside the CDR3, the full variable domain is DAGVTQSPTHLIKTRGQQVTLRCSPISGHKSVSWYQQVLGQGPQFIFQYYEKEERGRGNFPDRFSARQFPNYSSELNVNALLLGDSALYLCASRGTSGRAEQFFGPGTRLTVL.

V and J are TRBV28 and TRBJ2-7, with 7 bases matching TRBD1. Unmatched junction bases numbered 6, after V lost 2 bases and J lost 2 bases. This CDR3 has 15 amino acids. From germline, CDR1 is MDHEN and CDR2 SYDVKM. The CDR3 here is CASSLSSGTAYEQYF. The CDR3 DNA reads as TGTGCCAGCAGTTTAAGTTCTGGGACAGCCTACGAGCAGTACTTC.

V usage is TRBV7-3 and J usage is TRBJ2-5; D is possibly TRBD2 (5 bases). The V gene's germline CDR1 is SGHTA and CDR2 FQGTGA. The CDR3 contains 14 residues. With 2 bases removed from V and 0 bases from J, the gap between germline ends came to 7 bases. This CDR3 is CASSLGRDQETQYF. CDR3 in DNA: TGTGCCAGCAGCTTAGGGCGGGACCAAGAGACCCAGTACTTC.

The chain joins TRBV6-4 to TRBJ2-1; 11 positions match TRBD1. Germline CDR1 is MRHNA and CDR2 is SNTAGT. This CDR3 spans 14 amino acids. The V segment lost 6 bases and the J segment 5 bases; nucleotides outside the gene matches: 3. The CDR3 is CASRDRGRDNEQFF. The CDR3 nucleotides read TGTGCCAGCAGGGACAGGGGGCGAGACAATGAGCAGTTCTTC.

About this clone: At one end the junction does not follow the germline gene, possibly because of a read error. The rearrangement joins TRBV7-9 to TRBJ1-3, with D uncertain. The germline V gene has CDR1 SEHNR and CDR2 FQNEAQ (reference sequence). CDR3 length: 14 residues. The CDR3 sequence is CASSLAREGNTIYF. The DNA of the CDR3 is TGTGCCAGCAGTTTAGCTAGGGAGGGAAACACCATATATTTT.

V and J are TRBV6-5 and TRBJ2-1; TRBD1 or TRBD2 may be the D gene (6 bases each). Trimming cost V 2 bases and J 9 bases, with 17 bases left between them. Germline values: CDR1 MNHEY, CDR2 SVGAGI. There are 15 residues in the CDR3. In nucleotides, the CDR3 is TGTGCCAGCAGTTACGGGGGGCTCCGGGACCTTGAGCAGTTCTTC. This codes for CASSYGGLRDLEQFF.